This entry concerns a single TCR beta chain. The antigen remains undetermined. The blood sample was taken during the colonoscopy visit. Samples were sequenced at Survey level, maximum 500,000 reads. The protocol was immunoSEQ multiplex PCR, while the TCRdb copy is restricted to in-frame clones and leaves out a portion. The table lists around 30,000 clones, about four fifths of them singletons. The sample belongs to a study of pediatric ulcerative colitis. Notes on the study in general: A couple of rectal clonotypes were found only in ulcerative colitis patients, all of them.

The sequence derives from a boy between 5 and 17 years old with severe ulcerative colitis. Sequences were obtained from blood.

CDR3 coding DNA: TGTGCCAGCAGCGCCCGCGCAGGAAACACTGAAGCTTTCTTT. It is translated as CASSARAGNTEAFF. The chain carries TRBV7-6 and TRBJ1-1; D unresolved. Trimming pared 5 bases from V and 2 bases from J, leaving 12 bases between. From germline, CDR1 is SGHVS and CDR2 FNYEAQ. This CDR3 has 14 residues.